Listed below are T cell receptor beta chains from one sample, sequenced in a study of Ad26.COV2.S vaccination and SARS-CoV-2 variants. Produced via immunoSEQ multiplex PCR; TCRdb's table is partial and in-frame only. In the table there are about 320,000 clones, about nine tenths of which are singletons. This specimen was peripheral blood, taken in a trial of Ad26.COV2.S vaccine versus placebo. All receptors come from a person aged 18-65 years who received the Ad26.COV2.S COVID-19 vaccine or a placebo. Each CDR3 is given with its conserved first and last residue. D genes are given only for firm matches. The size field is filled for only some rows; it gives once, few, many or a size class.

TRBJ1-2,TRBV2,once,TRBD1,TGTGCCAGCAACCTGGTGGGGACAGGGGATTATGGCTACACCTTC,CASNLVGTGDYGYTF
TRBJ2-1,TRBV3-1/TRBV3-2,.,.,TGTGCCAGCAGCCAAGTAAACGGCGGGCAGAGTGCGTTCTTC,CASSQVNGGQSAFF
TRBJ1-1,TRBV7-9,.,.,TGTGCCAGCAGTAGCAGGGTGAACACTGAAGCTTTCTTT,CASSSRVNTEAFF
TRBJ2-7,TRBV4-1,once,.,TGCGCCAGCAGCCGTCCCGGGACCAAAAGGGGTAGCTACGAGCAGTACTTC,CASSRPGTKRGSYEQYF
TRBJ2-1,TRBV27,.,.,TGTGCCAGCAGTCTAAGGACAGCCTACAATGAGCAGTTCTTC,CASSLRTAYNEQFF
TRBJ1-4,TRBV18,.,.,TGTGCCAGCTCACCACCCGCCAGACCTGAACTGTCAACTGAATCAGGAAAACTGTTTTTT,CASSPPARPELSTESGKLFF
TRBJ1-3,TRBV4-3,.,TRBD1,TGCGCCAGCAGCCAAGATACAGGGGCTGGAAACACCATATATTTT,CASSQDTGAGNTIYF
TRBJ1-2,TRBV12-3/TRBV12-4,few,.,TGTGCCAGCAGTCCCGGGACCTTAGTGGATACCTTC,CASSPGTLVDTF
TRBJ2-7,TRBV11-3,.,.,TGTGCCAGCAGCTTAGCCCCGCCTTCAACCGGGACACTACGCTACGAGCAGTACTTC,CASSLAPPSTGTLRYEQYF
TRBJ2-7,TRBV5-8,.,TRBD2,TGTGCCAGCAGCCTTCTTACGGGGGGGCGTTCCTACGAGCAGTACTTC,CASSLLTGGRSYEQYF
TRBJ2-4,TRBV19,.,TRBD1,TGTGCCAGTAGTATTGAGGGGGCGCGGATTCAGTACTTC,CASSIEGARIQYF
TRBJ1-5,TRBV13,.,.,TGTGCCAGCAGCTATGGGCCCTATCAGCCCCAGCATTTT,CASSYGPYQPQHF
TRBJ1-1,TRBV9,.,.,TGTGCCAGCAGCGTAGAGGGCAGGGCTTACACTGAAGCTTTCTTT,CASSVEGRAYTEAFF
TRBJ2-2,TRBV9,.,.,TGTGCCAGCAGCGTAGGGGGAACCGGGGAGCTGTTTTTT,CASSVGGTGELFF
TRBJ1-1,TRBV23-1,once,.,TGCGCCAGCAGTCAATCGGCCGGGGGACCTAACACTGAAGCTTTCTTT,CASSQSAGGPNTEAFF
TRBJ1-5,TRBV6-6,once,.,TGTGCCAGCAATCAAGGCAATGGCAATCAGCCCCAGCATTTT,CASNQGNGNQPQHF
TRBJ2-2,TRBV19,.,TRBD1,TGTGCCAGTAGTACCCCCGGGACAGGGCGGGCCGGGGAGCTGTTTTTT,CASSTPGTGRAGELFF
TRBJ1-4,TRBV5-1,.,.,TGCGCCAGCAGCACACAGGGAGCGGGTAATGAAAAACTGTTTTTT,CASSTQGAGNEKLFF
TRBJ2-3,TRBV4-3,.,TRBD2,TGCGCCAGCAGCCAAGATATTAGCGGGGGGGCGACAGATACGCAGTATTTT,CASSQDISGGATDTQYF
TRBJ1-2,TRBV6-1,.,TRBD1,TGTGCCAGCAGTGAAGCGACAGGGGCGTTCTATGGCTACACCTTC,CASSEATGAFYGYTF
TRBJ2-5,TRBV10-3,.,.,TGTGCCATCAGTGCCGGGCGAGAGAGGGGAGAGACCCAGTACTTC,CAISAGRERGETQYF
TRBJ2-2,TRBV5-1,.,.,TGCGCCAGCAGCGTGGACAGTCCATCCGGGGAGCTGTTTTTT,CASSVDSPSGELFF
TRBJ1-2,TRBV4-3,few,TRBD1,TGCGCCAGCAGCCAAGACCAGGGGGCGACCGGCCGCAATGGCTACACCTTC,CASSQDQGATGRNGYTF
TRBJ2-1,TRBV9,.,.,TGTGCCAGCAGCGTTACAGGGATACCTAACAATGAGCAGTTCTTC,CASSVTGIPNNEQFF
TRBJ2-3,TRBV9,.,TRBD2,TGTGCCAGCAGCGTAGGCATTAGCGGGGGGGCCGGACCCACAGATACGCAGTATTTT,CASSVGISGGAGPTDTQYF
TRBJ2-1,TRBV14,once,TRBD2,TGTGCCAGCAGCCAGACCCTAGCGGGGGGATTGGTAAATGAGCAGTTCTTC,CASSQTLAGGLVNEQFF
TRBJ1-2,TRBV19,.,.,TGTGCCAGTACCGGGACCGGTGGCTACACCTTC,CASTGTGGYTF
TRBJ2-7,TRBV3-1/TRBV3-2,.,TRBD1,TGTGCCAGCAGCCACCCCCGGGACAGTAATCCGGGGGAGCAGTACTTC,CASSHPRDSNPGEQYF
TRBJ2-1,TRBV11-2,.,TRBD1,TGTGCCAGCAGCTTAGGCCGACAGGGGGCCAGGAGCAATGAGCAGTTCTTC,CASSLGRQGARSNEQFF
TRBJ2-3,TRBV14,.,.,TGTGCCAGCAGCCAACCCCCACCTGGGGGGGATACGCAGTATTTT,CASSQPPPGGDTQYF
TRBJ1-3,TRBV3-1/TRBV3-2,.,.,TGTGCCAGCAGCCAAGGTAACACCATATATTTT,CASSQGNTIYF
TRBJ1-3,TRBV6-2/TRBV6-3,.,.,TGTGCCAGCAGTTTCCTCAGCTCTGGAAACACCATATATTTT,CASSFLSSGNTIYF
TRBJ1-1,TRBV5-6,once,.,TGTGCCAGCAGCTTGGACCCGGGCTTAGGCACTGAAGCTTTCTTT,CASSLDPGLGTEAFF
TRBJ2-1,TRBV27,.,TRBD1,TGTGCCAGCAGTTTAGACAGGGGCCCCTACAATGAGCAGTTCTTC,CASSLDRGPYNEQFF
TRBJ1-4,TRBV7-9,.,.,TGTGCCAGCAGCCCAGGGAATGAAAAACTGTTTTTT,CASSPGNEKLFF
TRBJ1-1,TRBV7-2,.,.,TGTGCCAGCAGCGTCGTGGGAGGGACTGAAGCTTTCTTT,CASSVVGGTEAFF
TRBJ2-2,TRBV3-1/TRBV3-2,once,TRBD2,TGTGCCAGCAGCCATCCGGGAGGTAGAACCCCTGGGGAGCTGTTTTTT,CASSHPGGRTPGELFF
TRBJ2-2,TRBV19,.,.,TGTGCCAGTAGTAGATTAGGGACCGGGGAGCTGTTTTTT,CASSRLGTGELFF
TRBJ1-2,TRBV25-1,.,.,TGTGCCAGCAGTGATACAGGGTGCTCTGGCTACACCTTC,CASSDTGCSGYTF
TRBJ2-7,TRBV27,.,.,TGTGCCAGCACGAAGCGAGGCCACGAGCAGTACTTC,CASTKRGHEQYF
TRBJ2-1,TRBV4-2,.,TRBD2,TGTGCCAGCAGCCAAGATTCGGTGGTACTAGCGGAAAACAATGAGCAGTTCTTC,CASSQDSVVLAENNEQFF
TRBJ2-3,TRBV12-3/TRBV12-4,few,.,TGTGCCAGCAGTTTAAGGGAGGATACGCAGTATTTT,CASSLREDTQYF